This TCR beta chain was retrieved from a study of human T cells and chemical hapten exposure. The V segment lost 6 bases and the J segment 4 bases; nucleotides outside the gene matches: 14. CDR3 length: 17 amino acids. Per germline, CDR1 MDHEN and CDR2 SYDVKM. This clonotype was recorded a few times. TCRdb analysed the RACE reads with MiXCR anew, one entry per CDR3 protein. The sample shows some 94,000 distinct CDR3 sequences, around 12% of them seen only once. Time point noted: patch test 1, 2 weeks after DPC sensitization. Treatment indicated: therapeutic diphenylcyclopropenone sensitization with weekly scalp DPC.

This clonotype originated in a woman in her forties with alopecia areata. Some clones in this sample may be carry-over from other donors' samples. The genes are TRBV28 and TRBJ2-5, with 10 bases lining up with TRBD2. The sample here was whole blood, taken in connection with sensitization to the hapten diphenylcyclopropenone (DPC). The CDR3 coding sequence is TGTGCCAGCAGGCCGCCGCCTGTGGGACTAGCGAGAGAGACCCAGTACTTC. This codes for CASRPPPVGLARETQYF.